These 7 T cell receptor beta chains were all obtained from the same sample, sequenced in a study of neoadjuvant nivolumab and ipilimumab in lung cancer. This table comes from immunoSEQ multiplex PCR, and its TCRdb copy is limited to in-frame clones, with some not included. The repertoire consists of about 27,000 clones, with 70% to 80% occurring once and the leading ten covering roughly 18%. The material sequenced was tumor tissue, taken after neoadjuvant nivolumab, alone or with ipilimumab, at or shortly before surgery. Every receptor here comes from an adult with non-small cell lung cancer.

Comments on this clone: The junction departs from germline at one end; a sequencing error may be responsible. In DNA form, the CDR3 reads TGCCGCGTGGAGGGCTTACCCACTGAAGCTTTCTTT. Amino acid sequence: CRVEGLPTEAFF. The chain combines TRBV29-1 with TRBJ1-1; no firm D call. Germline CDR1 and CDR2: SQVTM and ANQGSEA. The CDR3 runs to 12 residues. Together with reference TRBV29-1 and TRBJ1-1, the CDR3 gives the full variable domain: SAVISQKPSRDICQRGTSLTIQCQVDSQVTMMFWYRQQPGQSLTLIATANQGSEATYESGFVIDKFPISRPNLTFSTLTVSNMSPEDSSIYLCRVEGLPTEAFFGQGTRLTVV.

CDR3 DNA: TGTGCCAGCAGCTTGACAGGCGGCTCGGAGTATGGCTACACCTTC. This encodes CASSLTGGSEYGYTF. J is TRBJ1-2 and V is TRBV5-6, with D tentatively TRBD1 (5 bases). Germline lookup yields CDR1 SGHDT and CDR2 YYEEEE. The CDR3 length is 15 residues. The V and J ends lost 1 base and 5 bases respectively, with 15 bases between them.

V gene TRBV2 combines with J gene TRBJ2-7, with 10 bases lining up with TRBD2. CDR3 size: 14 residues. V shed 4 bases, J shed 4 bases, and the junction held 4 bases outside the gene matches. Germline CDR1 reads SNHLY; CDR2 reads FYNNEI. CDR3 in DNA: TGTGCCAGCAGTGTAAGCGGGGGGGCTTACGAGCAGTACTTC. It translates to CASSVSGGAYEQYF.

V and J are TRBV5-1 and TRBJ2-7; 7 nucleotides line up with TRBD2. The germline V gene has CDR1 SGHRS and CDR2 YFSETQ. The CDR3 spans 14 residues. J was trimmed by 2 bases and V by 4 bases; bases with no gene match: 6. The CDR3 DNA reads TGCGCCAGCAGCGCTCAGGGAGGGACCTACGAGCAGTACTTC. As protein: CASSAQGGTYEQYF.

CDR3 residues: CASRLAGGSTDTQYF. In nucleotides, the CDR3 is TGTGCCAGCAGACTAGCGGGGGGGTCCACGGATACGCAGTATTTT. The chain joins TRBV2 to TRBJ2-3; 13 bases are shared with TRBD2. The length of the CDR3 is 15 residues. Germline V gives CDR1 SNHLY, CDR2 FYNNEI. The ends lost 6 bases at V and 6 bases at J; junction bases unmatched: 6.

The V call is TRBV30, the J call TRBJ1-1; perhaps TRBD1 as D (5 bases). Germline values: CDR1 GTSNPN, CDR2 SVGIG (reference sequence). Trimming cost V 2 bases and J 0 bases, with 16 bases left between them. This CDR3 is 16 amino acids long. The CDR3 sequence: CAWSRYSSGLNTEAFF. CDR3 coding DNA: TGTGCCTGGAGTCGATACTCCTCAGGGCTGAACACTGAAGCTTTCTTT.

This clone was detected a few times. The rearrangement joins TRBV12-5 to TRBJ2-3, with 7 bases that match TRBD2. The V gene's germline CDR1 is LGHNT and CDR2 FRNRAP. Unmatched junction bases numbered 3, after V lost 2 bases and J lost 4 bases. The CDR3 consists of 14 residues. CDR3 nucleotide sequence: TGTGCTAGTGGTTTGTTGGGGGGGGCAGATACGCAGTATTTT. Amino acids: CASGLLGGADTQYF.